The entry below describes one TCR beta chain. Its cognate antigen has yet to be identified. Per-base quality was not reported, and no clone a single base away is much larger than it. This sample was included in a study of cytomegalovirus exposure and HLA in healthy donors (dated by TCRdb to 2016 to 2017). Study-level background: According to a later analysis, one platform produced both the approximately 110 validation repertoires and the 730 or so repertoires of the first cohort. The study aimed to test whether signatures of past pathogen exposure could be identified by cataloging public T cell receptors. In addition to the first cohort of hundreds of subjects, a separate validation cohort of 120 different subjects was used. High-throughput TCR immunosequencing, statistical association of individual TCRs with disease status, and machine learning were combined to predict cytomegalovirus infection status. Findings and caveats that apply to the study as a whole: Subsequent analysis determined that TCRs grouped into clusters in the first cohort also showed a tendency toward co-occurrence across the 130 or so validation repertoires, and 94% of cluster scores exceeded 0. The classifier was reported to diagnose cytomegalovirus status with high specificity and sensitivity in both the original cohort and the validation cohort. In vitro tests confirmed that a few of the cytomegalovirus-associated TCR beta chains recognize cytomegalovirus antigens. In the study, some 160 TCR beta chains were listed as associated with cytomegalovirus. Most TCR sequences were seen in very few donors, while some public TCRs were found in many individuals. All 120 or so repertoires were used to score co-occurrence in the validation cohort in a later analysis, because that analysis had no HLA typing for the cohort. The authors suggested that the approach could potentially be extended to other disease states and immunological phenotypes.

CDR1 and CDR2, per the germline V gene (reference sequence), are GTSNPN and SVGIG. V loses 4 bases of germline sequence and J loses 7 bases, and the interval between the two ends is 16 bases. Counted from cysteine to phenylalanine, this CDR3 has 13 amino acids. Kept here is only the CDR3 DNA, which spans 39 bases and is read in frame from base 1. Donors formed part of the validation cohort, which comprised over a hundred subjects and was distinct from the first cohort of roughly 600 subjects. Libraries came from the immunoSEQ multiplex PCR assay. Regarding the original processing steps: To diagnose cytomegalovirus status from the catalog of TCR beta chain sequences, a statistical classification framework was built. Imported from immuneACCESS, the table was reduced by TCRdb to in-frame sequences with V and J called. These copies leave out some clones; in studies compared against another copy, an unresolved V gene accounts for under half, and the cause of the remainder is not known. V and J calls and clone size are those listed in that table; D and trimming were worked out from the DNA. Present in this sample are some 130,000 clones, 70% to 85% of which were seen just once. Approximately 30% of the sample is taken by the ten largest.

The receptor's source is a man aged 30 to 45 in good health and CMV-seropositive. Sequenced input: PBMCs. The chain is assembled from TRBV30 and TRBJ1-2, with the D segment identity uncertain. The CDR3 sequence is CAWTAGRVPGYTF. DNA sequence: TGTGCCTGGACTGCCGGGCGGGTCCCTGGCTACACCTTC.